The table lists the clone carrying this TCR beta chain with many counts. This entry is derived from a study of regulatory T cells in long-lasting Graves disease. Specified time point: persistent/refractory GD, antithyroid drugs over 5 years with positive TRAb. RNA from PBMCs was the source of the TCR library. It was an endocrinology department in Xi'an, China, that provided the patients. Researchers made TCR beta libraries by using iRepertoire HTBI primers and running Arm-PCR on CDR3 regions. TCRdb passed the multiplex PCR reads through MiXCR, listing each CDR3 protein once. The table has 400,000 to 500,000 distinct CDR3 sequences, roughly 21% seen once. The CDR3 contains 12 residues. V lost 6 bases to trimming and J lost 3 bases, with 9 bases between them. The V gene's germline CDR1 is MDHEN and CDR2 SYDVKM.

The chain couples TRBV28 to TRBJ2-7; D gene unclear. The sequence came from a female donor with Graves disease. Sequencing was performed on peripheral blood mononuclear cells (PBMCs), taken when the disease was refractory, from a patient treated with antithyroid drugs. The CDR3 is CASSPVGYEQYF. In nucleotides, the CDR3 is TGTGCCAGCAGCCCCGTCGGCTACGAGCAGTACTTC.